The entry that follows covers one T cell receptor beta chain sequence. Antigen: not known. The record originates from a study of identical twins. TCRdb used MiXCR to reprocess the 5' RACE reads, holding one entry per CDR3 protein. The sample holds hundreds of thousands of distinct CDR3 sequences, just over 7% seen once. The CDR3 covers 15 residues. CDR1 and CDR2 from the germline V gene are LGHNA and YNFKEQ. Trimming stripped 4 bases from V and 7 bases from J, with 17 bases between. Study conclusions and caveats: Out-of-frame alpha sequences shared by twins showed excess low generation probability.

These data are also associated with another study on yellow fever vaccine responses in identical twins.

Source material: PBMCs. The source of this sequence is a woman under 30 in good health. V gene TRBV4-2 combines with J gene TRBJ2-4; maybe TRBD2 (7 bases). CDR3 amino acids: CASSPPGGGDNIQYF. CDR3 in DNA: TGTGCCAGCAGCCCCCCCGGAGGGGGGGATAACATTCAGTACTTC.